This T cell receptor beta chain was sequenced during a study of T cell responses to AZD1222 COVID-19 vaccine. General study findings and limits: Baseline antibody screening turned up just six seropositive AZD1222 recipients. It should be noted that donors were predominantly white British and more often female, and clonal diversity was possibly underestimated.

Trimming at V came to 0 bases and at J to 9 bases, leaving 5 bases not matched to a gene. CDR1 is MNHNY, CDR2 SVGAGI, per germline (reference sequence). This CDR3 contains 16 residues. As concerns this clone: Its specificity is unknown.

Here immunoSEQ multiplex PCR was the method, and the copy in TCRdb shows in-frame clones only, minus some. Among approximately 100,000 clones listed, approximately 86% were seen once. The sample here was peripheral blood, taken 28 days after the second dose of the MenACWY control vaccine. This chain links TRBV6-6 with TRBJ2-2; TRBD2 matches at 12 bases. The TCR comes from an adult who received the MenACWY meningococcal vaccine as a control. In DNA form, the CDR3 reads TGTGCCAGCAGTTACTCGGCTAGCGGGGGGGCCTGGGAGCTGTTTTTT. Its protein product is CASSYSASGGAWELFF.